The 28 T cell receptor beta chains below were found in one sample sequenced in a study of identical twins. MiXCR was run by TCRdb on the 5' RACE reads, yielding one entry per CDR3 protein. The profile shows around 480,000 distinct CDR3 sequences, approximately 14% of them singletons. These same data were also listed under a study on yellow fever vaccine responses in identical twins.

Sequenced material: CD4+ T cells sorted from blood. The source is a young woman in good health.

The rearrangement joins TRBV5-1 to TRBJ2-7; 7 nucleotides agree with TRBD2. This CDR3 is 14 amino acids long. V dropped 4 bases and J dropped 3; count of bases not matched to a gene: 7. Germline values: CDR1 SGHRS, CDR2 YFSETQ. CDR3 amino acids: CASSLGLEIYEQYF. CDR3 sequence (DNA): TGCGCCAGCAGCCTAGGACTAGAAATCTACGAGCAGTACTTC.

V usage is TRBV9 and J usage is TRBJ2-7; the match to TRBD1 covers 9 bases. V lost 4 bases, J lost 7 bases, and 12 bases stayed unmatched. This CDR3 contains 15 residues. Germline CDR1 SGDLS, CDR2 YYNGEE. The CDR3: CASSIGQGFKREQYF. The CDR3 DNA is TGTGCCAGCAGCATCGGACAGGGGTTCAAGAGGGAGCAGTACTTC.

As to this clonotype: The junction shows a germline mismatch at one end, possibly a read error. The CDR3 bases are TGCTGTGCTAGGCCGGGACTAGCGGGGTACAATGAGCAGTTCTTC. Protein sequence: CCARPGLAGYNEQFF. The V and J genes are TRBV20-1 and TRBJ2-1; 13 bases are shared with TRBD2. This CDR3 contains 15 residues. Germline V CDR1 and CDR2: DFQATT, SNEGSKA (reference sequence).

This sequence joins TRBV7-3 and TRBJ1-5; D gene ambiguous. CDR1 is SGHTA, CDR2 FQGTGA, per germline. Trimming took 2 bases from V and 6 from J, leaving 8 bases between them. The length of the CDR3 is 13 residues. DNA for the CDR3: TGTGCCAGCAGCTTACAGGAGGGTCAGCCCCAGCATTTT. Its translation is CASSLQEGQPQHF.

The chain employs TRBV10-3 and TRBJ2-3; TRBD2 agrees at 7 bases. Losses at the gene ends were 6 bases for V and 4 bases for J; bases not matched to a gene: 10. This CDR3 has 15 residues. Germline assignment: CDR1 ENHRY and CDR2 SYGVKD. The CDR3 DNA reads as TGTGCCATCAGGGGCCTAGCGGAGGGGCCAGATACGCAGTATTTT. Protein: CAIRGLAEGPDTQYF.

V gene TRBV12-3 or TRBV12-4 combines with J gene TRBJ1-4; tentative D call: TRBD1 (6 bases). The CDR3 is made up of 14 amino acids. V dropped 3 bases and J dropped 8 bases, with 13 bases sitting between them. CDR3 residues: CASSFRGAAEKLFF. The DNA of the CDR3 is TGTGCCAGCAGTTTCAGGGGCGCGGCGGAAAAACTGTTTTTT.

The J gene is TRBJ2-3, the V gene TRBV10-3; weak D call: TRBD1 (6 bases). Germline CDR1 and CDR2: ENHRY and SYGVKD. The CDR3 totals 16 residues. V lost 10 bases, J lost 3 bases, and 23 bases lay in between. The CDR3 nucleotides read TGTGCCACCGAGAGGGCAGGGGAAGGGTGGACAGATACGCAGTATTTT. Residues: CATERAGEGWTDTQYF.

This chain uses TRBV20-1 with TRBJ2-1; 7 nucleotides align to TRBD2. The CDR3 totals 16 residues. J gave up 0 bases and V 1 base, and 6 bases lay outside the gene matches. Germline-derived CDR1 and CDR2 are DFQATT and SNEGSKA (reference sequence). The CDR3 DNA is TGCAGTGCTAGAGCCCCAGCTAGCGGCTCCTACAATGAGCAGTTCTTC. It encodes CSARAPASGSYNEQFF.

Many counts were recorded for this clonotype. The chain links TRBV20-1 to TRBJ2-1; 9 nucleotides match TRBD2. With V trimmed by 5 bases and J by 4 bases, 9 bases remained unmatched. Per the germline V gene, CDR1 is DFQATT and CDR2 is SNEGSKA (reference sequence). This CDR3 is built from 15 residues. CDR3 sequence (DNA): TGCAGTGCTTCCACGATAGCGGGAGCTTACAATGAGCAGTTCTTC. It specifies CSASTIAGAYNEQFF.

This clonotype was counted between two and nine times. In DNA form, the CDR3 reads TGTGCCACCACGGACAGATACACCTACGAGCAGTACTTC. Amino acid sequence: CATTDRYTYEQYF. The genes are TRBV12-3 or TRBV12-4 and TRBJ2-7; maybe TRBD1 (6 bases). Deletions cut 10 bases from V and 2 bases from J, with 15 bases between. This CDR3 has 13 amino acids.

There are a few counts of this clonotype. The rearrangement joins TRBV14 to TRBJ2-1; D might be TRBD1 (6 bases). The CDR3 is 16 residues long. Trimming stripped 0 bases from V and 7 bases from J, with 16 bases between. The germline V gene has CDR1 SGHDN and CDR2 FVKESK. CDR3 loop: CASSQDIAGAGNEQFF. The DNA for the CDR3 is TGTGCCAGCAGCCAAGATATTGCAGGGGCAGGGAATGAGCAGTTCTTC. The entire variable domain, with the rest obtained from reference TRBV14 and TRBJ2-1, is as follows: EAGVTQFPSHSVIEKGQTVTLRCDPISGHDNLYWYRRVMGKEIKFLLHFVKESKQDESGMPNNRFLAERTGGTYSTLKVQPAELEDSGVYFCASSQDIAGAGNEQFFGPGTRLTVL.

The chain carries TRBV20-1 and TRBJ2-1; 10 bases agree with TRBD2. The CDR3 spans 14 residues. CDR1 is DFQATT and CDR2 is SNEGSKA in the germline V gene (reference sequence). V was clipped by 3 bases and J by 8 bases; unmatched bases: 7. The CDR3 sequence is CSASYPSGRYEQFF. DNA of the CDR3: TGCAGTGCTAGTTATCCTAGCGGGAGATATGAGCAGTTCTTC.

The chain is built from TRBV7-2 and TRBJ2-1, with TRBD2 identical over 8 bases. V lost 1 base, J lost 12 bases, and 8 bases stayed unmatched. This CDR3 region has 14 residues. Per the germline V gene, CDR1 is SGHTA and CDR2 is FQGNSA. The CDR3 DNA reads TGTGCCAGCAGCTTAGGACTAGCGCCTGGTTGGCAGTTCTTC. Protein: CASSLGLAPGWQFF.

This clonotype was detected only a few times. This chain joins TRBV20-1 and TRBJ2-7; D is possibly TRBD1 (5 bases). Germline CDR1 is DFQATT and CDR2 is SNEGSKA (reference sequence). V was cut by 1 base and J by 2 bases, with 15 bases left in between. The length of the CDR3 is 15 residues. The CDR3 DNA is TGCAGTGCTAGAGCCCCGGCAGGGAATCCCTACGAGCAGTACTTC. As protein: CSARAPAGNPYEQYF.

This sequence joins TRBV7-2 and TRBJ1-5; tentative D call: TRBD1 (5 bases). The ends were cut back, 0 bases at V and 6 bases at J, with 15 bases in the middle. The V gene's germline CDR1 is SGHTA and CDR2 FQGNSA. This CDR3 has 16 amino acids. The CDR3 region is CASSLAAREMSQPQHF. The CDR3, as DNA: TGTGCCAGCAGCTTAGCGGCCAGGGAGATGAGTCAGCCCCAGCATTTT.

This clonotype was found a few times. This chain links TRBV11-2 with TRBJ2-3; 12 bases are a match to TRBD2. Looked up from germline, CDR1 is SGHAT and CDR2 is FQNNGV. The CDR3 runs 18 residues. Losses at the gene ends were 6 bases for V and 2 bases for J; bases not matched to a gene: 12. The CDR3 sequence: CASRATSGGPLPTDTQYF. The CDR3 DNA is TGTGCCAGCAGGGCCACTAGCGGGGGGCCCCTACCCACAGATACGCAGTATTTT. The full variable domain, rest sourced from reference TRBV11-2 and TRBJ2-3, is EAGVAQSPRYKIIEKRQSVAFWCNPISGHATLYWYQQILGQGPKLLIQFQNNGVVDDSQLPKDRFSAERLKGVDSTLKIQPAKLEDSAVYLCASRATSGGPLPTDTQYFGPGTRLTVL.

The V and J genes are TRBV10-1 and TRBJ2-7, with 7 bases that match TRBD2. From germline, CDR1 is WNHNN and CDR2 SYGVQD (reference sequence). The CDR3 runs to 15 residues. The J segment lost 7 bases and the V segment lost 5 bases, leaving 14 bases of the junction unmatched. CDR3 region: CASSRGGAGPEEQYF. CDR3 sequence (DNA): TGCGCCAGCAGTCGGGGAGGGGCAGGGCCGGAGGAGCAGTACTTC.

Concerning this clonotype itself: An end of the junction differs from the germline gene, which may be a read error. The J gene is TRBJ2-1, the V gene TRBV19; 7 bases are shared with TRBD1. There are 13 residues in the CDR3. Per germline, CDR1 LNHDA and CDR2 SQIVND (reference sequence). CDR3: CASSVDRVQEQFF. CDR3 DNA: TGTGCCAGTAGTGTAGACAGGGTCCAGGAGCAGTTCTTC.

The genes are TRBV6-1 and TRBJ1-6; D is possibly TRBD1 (6 bases). Germline CDR1 reads MNHNS; CDR2 reads SASEGT. The germline V and J ends were trimmed by 6 bases and 8 bases, with 14 bases remaining between them. The CDR3 extends over 14 amino acids. The CDR3 spells CASRRDTSDSPLHF. Written as DNA, the CDR3 is TGTGCCAGCAGAAGGGACACTAGCGATTCACCCCTCCACTTT.

On this clonotype itself: Compared with germline, one end of the junction differs, possibly owing to a read error. This chain connects TRBV29-1 to TRBJ2-6, with 8 bases matching TRBD1. The CDR3 totals 11 residues. The V gene's germline CDR1 is SQVTM and CDR2 ANQGSEA. Here the CDR3 reads CSVTGGNVLTF. DNA of the CDR3: TGCAGCGTTACAGGGGGCAACGTCCTGACTTTC.

Only a few counts were recorded for this clonotype. The chain links TRBV29-1 to TRBJ2-5, with D maybe TRBD1 (6 bases). Germline CDR1 is SQVTM and CDR2 is ANQGSEA. The length of the CDR3 is 16 residues. Trimming shortened V by 5 bases and J by 2 bases, and 21 bases separated the two germline ends. The chain's CDR3 is CSVLGGSGRRQETQYF. The DNA of the CDR3 is TGCAGCGTTCTTGGGGGCTCGGGGCGGAGACAAGAGACCCAGTACTTC.

This clonotype was detected a few times. This chain uses TRBV12-3 or TRBV12-4 with TRBJ1-3; 7 positions agree with TRBD1. J was trimmed by 5 bases and V by 4 bases; bases with no gene match: 23. This CDR3 contains 20 residues. The CDR3 DNA reads as TGTGCCAGCAGTTCTTTTACCAGGACCGGGACAGCCGAACGAAGAAACACCATATATTTT. It codes for CASSSFTRTGTAERRNTIYF.

This clonotype came up a few times. The rearrangement joins TRBV20-1 to TRBJ1-3; D perhaps matches TRBD1 (5 bases). V was clipped by 4 bases and J by 7 bases, with 14 bases between them. The CDR3 has 13 residues. Per the germline V gene, CDR1 is DFQATT and CDR2 is SNEGSKA (reference sequence). CDR3 sequence reads: CSATGTRGNTIYF. The CDR3 region has the DNA TGCAGTGCTACCGGGACCCGGGGGAACACCATATATTTT.

This clonotype has only a few counts. The chain links TRBV5-1 to TRBJ2-3, with 8 bases lining up with TRBD1. The V gene end was trimmed by 4 bases and the J gene end by 5 bases; junction bases not matched to a gene: 6. This CDR3 contains 14 residues. Germline-derived CDR1 and CDR2 are SGHRS and YFSETQ. The CDR3 nucleotides are TGCGCCAGCAGCACCCAGGGGGCCAAAGATACGCAGTATTTT. The encoded protein is CASSTQGAKDTQYF.

This chain links TRBV7-6 with TRBJ2-2; unclear D gene. Trimming removed 6 bases at V and 4 bases at J, with 9 bases between. The CDR3 consists of 13 residues. CDR1 is SGHVS, CDR2 FNYEAQ, per germline. CDR3 region: CASRGESTGELFF. Written as DNA, the CDR3 is TGTGCCAGCAGGGGTGAGAGCACCGGGGAGCTGTTTTTT. The whole variable domain, filled in from reference TRBV7-6 and TRBJ2-2, reads GAGVSQSPRYKVTKRGQDVALRCDPISGHVSLYWYRQALGQGPEFLTYFNYEAQQDKSGLPNDRFSAERPEGSISTLTIQRTEQRDSAMYRCASRGESTGELFFGEGSRLTVL.

This clonotype appeared a few times. The chain is built from TRBV15 and TRBJ2-3; 7 nucleotides line up with TRBD2. CDR1 LNHNV and CDR2 YYDKDF come from the germline V gene (reference sequence). V lost 1 base and J lost 1; bases outside the gene matches: 2. There are 15 residues in the CDR3. CDR3 loop: CATSRGAGGTDTQYF. The CDR3 coding sequence is TGTGCCACCAGCAGAGGGGCGGGAGGCACAGATACGCAGTATTTT.

This clonotype was seen a handful of times. V usage is TRBV7-9 and J usage is TRBJ2-7; 7 bases are shared with TRBD1. This CDR3 has 14 residues. Germline CDR1 SEHNR, CDR2 FQNEAQ (reference sequence). The trim removed 5 bases at V and 3 bases at J, leaving 7 bases unmatched. CDR3 amino acids: CASSTYGTDYEQYF. In nucleotides, the CDR3 is TGTGCCAGCAGCACATACGGGACAGACTACGAGCAGTACTTC.

This clonotype was counted between two and nine times. This chain uses TRBV9 with TRBJ1-2; no clear D. Germline V lookup: CDR1 SGDLS, CDR2 YYNGEE. Trimming cost V 0 bases and J 7 bases, with 16 bases left between them. The CDR3 totals 15 residues. For the CDR3, the DNA is TGTGCCAGCAGCGTAGGAAGTCAGTCTTTTGCTGGCTACACCTTC. Its translation: CASSVGSQSFAGYTF.